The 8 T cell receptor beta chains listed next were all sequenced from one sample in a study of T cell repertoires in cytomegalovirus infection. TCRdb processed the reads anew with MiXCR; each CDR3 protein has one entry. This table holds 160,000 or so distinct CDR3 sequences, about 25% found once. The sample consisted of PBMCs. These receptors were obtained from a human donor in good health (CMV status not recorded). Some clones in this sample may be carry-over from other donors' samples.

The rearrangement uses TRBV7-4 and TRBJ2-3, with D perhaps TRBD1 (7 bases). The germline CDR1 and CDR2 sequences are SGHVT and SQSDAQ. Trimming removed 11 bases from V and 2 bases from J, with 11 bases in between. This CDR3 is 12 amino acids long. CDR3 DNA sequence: TGTGCCGGAGGGGGCCTCACAGATACGCAGTATTTT. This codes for CAGGGLTDTQYF.

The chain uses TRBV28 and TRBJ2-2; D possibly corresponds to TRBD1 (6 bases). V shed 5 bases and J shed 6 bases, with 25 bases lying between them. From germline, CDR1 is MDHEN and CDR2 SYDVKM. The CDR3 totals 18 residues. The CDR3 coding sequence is TGTGCCAGCAGTCCAGCAGGAGCATGGGGGCGCGGGTCCGGGGAGCTGTTTTTT. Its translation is CASSPAGAWGRGSGELFF.

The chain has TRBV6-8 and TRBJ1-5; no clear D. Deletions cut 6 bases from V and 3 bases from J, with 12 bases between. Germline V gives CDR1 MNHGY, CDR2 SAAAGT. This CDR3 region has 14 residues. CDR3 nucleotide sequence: TGTGCCAGCAGCTATGACGGGAACAATCAGCCCCAGCATTTT. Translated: CASSYDGNNQPQHF.

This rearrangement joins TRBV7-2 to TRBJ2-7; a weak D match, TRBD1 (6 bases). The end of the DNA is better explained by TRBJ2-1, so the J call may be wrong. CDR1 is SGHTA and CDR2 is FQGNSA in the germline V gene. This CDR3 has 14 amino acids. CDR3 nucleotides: TGTGCCAGCAGCTTAACCGGGACACCGTATGAGCAGTTCTTC. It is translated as CASSLTGTPYEQFF.

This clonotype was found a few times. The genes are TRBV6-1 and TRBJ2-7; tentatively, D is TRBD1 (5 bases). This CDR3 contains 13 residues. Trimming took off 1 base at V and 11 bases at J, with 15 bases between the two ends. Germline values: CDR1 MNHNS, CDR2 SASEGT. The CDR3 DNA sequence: TGTGCCAGCAGTGAAGGGGGTTGGGGCTCGGAGTACTTC. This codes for CASSEGGWGSEYF.

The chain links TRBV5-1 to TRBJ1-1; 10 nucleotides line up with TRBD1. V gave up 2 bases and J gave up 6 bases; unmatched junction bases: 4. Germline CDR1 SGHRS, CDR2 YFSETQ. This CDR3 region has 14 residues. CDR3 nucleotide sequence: TGCGCCAGCAGCTTCTCCGGACAGGGGGCTGAAGCTTTCTTT. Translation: CASSFSGQGAEAFF.

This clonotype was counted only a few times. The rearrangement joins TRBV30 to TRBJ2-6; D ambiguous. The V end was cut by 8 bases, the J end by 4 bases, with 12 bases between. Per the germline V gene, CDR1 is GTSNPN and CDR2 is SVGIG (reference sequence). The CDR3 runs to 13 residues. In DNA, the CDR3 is TGTGCCATAGAGGAGACCGGGGCCAACGTCCTGACTTTC. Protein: CAIEETGANVLTF. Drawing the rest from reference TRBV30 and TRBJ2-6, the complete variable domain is SQTIHQWPATLVQPVGSPLSLECTVEGTSNPNLYWYRQAAGRGLQLLFYSVGIGQISSEVPQNLSASRPQDRQFILSSKKLLLSDSGFYLCAIEETGANVLTFGAGSRLTVL.

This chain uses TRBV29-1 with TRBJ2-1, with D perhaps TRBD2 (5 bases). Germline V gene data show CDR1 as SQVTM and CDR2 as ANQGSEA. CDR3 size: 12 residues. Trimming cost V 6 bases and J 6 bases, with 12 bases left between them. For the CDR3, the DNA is TGCAGCGTCTCCGGACTTGTCAATGAGCAGTTCTTC. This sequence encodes CSVSGLVNEQFF.